The 28 T cell receptor beta chains reported below all come from one sample, sequenced in a study of OX40 agonist ivuxolimab in advanced cancers. Sequencing was performed with immunoSEQ multiplex PCR; in TCRdb, only in-frame clones are kept and a portion is missing. This sample has around 19,000 clones; around 78% occur once, and the top ten carry roughly 14%. The sequences come from CD4+ or CD8+ T cells sorted from blood, collected in a trial of the OX40 agonist ivuxolimab. All receptors come from an adult with an advanced solid tumor such as melanoma, head and neck, liver or kidney cancer.

The rearrangement links TRBV4-1 to TRBJ2-7; 7 bases match TRBD1. The V and J ends lost 4 bases and 0 bases, in that order; junction bases with no gene match: 9. The germline CDR1 and CDR2 sequences are MGHRA and YSYEKL. The CDR3 spans 16 residues. The CDR3 here is CASSPIGQASSYEQYF. The CDR3 DNA sequence: TGCGCCAGCAGCCCGATAGGACAGGCGAGCTCCTACGAGCAGTACTTC.

The V call is TRBV6-1, the J call TRBJ2-1; a possible D gene is TRBD2 (7 bases). Between the trimmed V and J ends, which lost 6 bases and 7 bases, there was a span of 19 bases. CDR3 size: 15 residues. Germline V gene lookup returns CDR1 MNHNS and CDR2 SASEGT. CDR3 residues: CASRRGGGQGNEQFF. CDR3 nucleotide sequence: TGTGCCAGCAGGAGGGGGGGCGGCCAGGGGAATGAGCAGTTCTTC.

This clone was found once. The chain is built from TRBV6-5 and TRBJ2-3, with 11 nucleotides matching TRBD2. The germline gives CDR1 MNHEY, CDR2 SVGAGI. The CDR3 covers 15 residues. V shed 8 bases, J shed 3 bases, and the junction held 7 bases outside the gene matches. CDR3 sequence (DNA): TGTGCCAGCGCTAAGACTAGCGGGGAGACAGATACGCAGTATTTT. Translation: CASAKTSGETDTQYF.

V is TRBV21-1 and J is TRBJ2-3. TRBV21-1 is assigned pseudogene status. The CDR3 is 17 amino acids. CDR3 amino acids: CASSNELETPGADTQYF. In DNA form, the CDR3 reads TGTGCCAGCAGCAACGAGCTAGAAACACCGGGCGCAGATACGCAGTATTTT.

The chain uses TRBV12-5 and TRBJ1-1; D possibly corresponds to TRBD1 (6 bases). From germline, CDR1 is LGHNT and CDR2 FRNRAP. V was shortened by 1 base and J by 6 bases, with 12 bases between the two germline ends. This CDR3 has 14 residues. CDR3 in DNA: TGTGCTAGTGGTTTGGGCGGGACACGGGCTGAAGCTTTCTTT. Encoded protein: CASGLGGTRAEAFF. Full variable domain (missing parts from reference TRBV12-5 and TRBJ1-1): DARVTQTPRHKVTEMGQEVTMRCQPILGHNTVFWYRQTMMQGLELLAYFRNRAPLDDSGMPKDRFSAEMPDATLATLKIQPSEPRDSAVYFCASGLGGTRAEAFFGQGTRLTVV.

This clone was seen a few times. The chain links TRBV4-2 to TRBJ2-2; D ambiguous. The CDR3 consists of 14 residues. CDR1 LGHNA and CDR2 YNFKEQ come from the germline V gene. V lost 2 bases to trimming and J lost 6 bases, with 10 bases between them. CDR3 nucleotides: TGTGCCAGCAGCCAATCTAGGTTATCCGGGGAGCTGTTTTTT. This encodes CASSQSRLSGELFF.

This chain links TRBV5-1 with TRBJ1-1; perhaps TRBD1 as D (5 bases). This CDR3 is built from 13 residues. V lost 6 bases and J 1 base, leaving 10 bases between the germline ends. Germline CDR1 and CDR2: SGHRS and YFSETQ. CDR3 protein: CASTPQENTEAFF. The CDR3, as DNA: TGCGCCAGCACCCCACAGGAGAACACTGAAGCTTTCTTT.

V is TRBV19 and J is TRBJ2-2; D might be TRBD1 (5 bases). Trimming shortened V by 6 bases and J by 6 bases, and 14 bases separated the two germline ends. Germline V CDR1 and CDR2: LNHDA, SQIVND (reference sequence). This CDR3 has 14 amino acids. As DNA, the CDR3 is TGTGCCAGTAGAACCAGGGAAGAGGCCGGGGAGCTGTTTTTT. The encoded protein is CASRTREEAGELFF.

There are a few counts of this clone. The chain employs TRBV28 and TRBJ1-2, with 7 bases aligning to TRBD1. The J segment lost 7 bases and the V segment lost 6 bases, leaving 5 bases of the junction unmatched. The CDR3 totals 12 residues. In germline, CDR1 is MDHEN, CDR2 SYDVKM. CDR3 sequence (DNA): TGTGCCAGCAGCCCCCGACAGGGTGGCTACACCTTC. This encodes CASSPRQGGYTF.

This clone was picked up a small number of times. The V and J genes are TRBV7-6 and TRBJ2-3; D is unresolved. V gave up 3 bases and J gave up 0 bases, with 10 bases separating them. CDR1 and CDR2 (germline): SGHVS, FNYEAQ. The length of the CDR3 is 15 residues. The CDR3 coding sequence is TGTGCCAGCAGCTTGTACGCCGTTAGCACAGATACGCAGTATTTT. It encodes CASSLYAVSTDTQYF.

The CDR3 protein is CASSYGLLNTEAFF. The CDR3 nucleotides are TGTGCCAGCAGTTACGGCCTCTTGAACACTGAAGCTTTCTTT. The V call is TRBV6-5, the J call TRBJ1-1; D remains ambiguous. Germline V gene data show CDR1 as MNHEY and CDR2 as SVGAGI. Trimming took off 2 bases at V and 0 bases at J, with 7 bases between the two ends. The CDR3 has 14 residues.

The CDR3 spells CASSLTGEQLNTEAFF. The CDR3 DNA reads as TGTGCCAGCAGCTTAACGGGAGAACAATTGAACACTGAAGCTTTCTTT. This chain joins TRBV7-3 and TRBJ1-1; D remains unclear. Germline CDR1 is SGHTA and CDR2 is FQGTGA. V lost 0 bases to trimming and J lost 0 bases, with 11 bases between them. The CDR3 length is 16 residues.

The table lists this clone with a count of one. The chain carries TRBV7-8 and TRBJ2-1; tentatively, D is TRBD2 (5 bases). Per the germline V gene, CDR1 is SGHVS and CDR2 is FQNEAQ. Deletions cut 2 bases from V and 7 bases from J, with 9 bases between. The CDR3 loop spans 13 amino acids. CDR3 bases: TGTGCCAGCAGCTTATTTTGGGAGAATGAGCAGTTCTTC. It yields the protein CASSLFWENEQFF.

This sequence joins TRBV2 and TRBJ2-5; 12 bases map to TRBD1. J gave up 5 bases and V 7 bases, and 8 bases lay outside the gene matches. The CDR3 is 15 amino acids. The germline V gene encodes CDR1 SNHLY and CDR2 FYNNEI. In nucleotides, the CDR3 is TGTGCCAGCACCGCCCGGGACAGGGGGCTGGAGACCCAGTACTTC. It yields the protein CASTARDRGLETQYF. The variable domain in full, completed from reference TRBV2 and TRBJ2-5, reads EPEVTQTPSHQVTQMGQEVILRCVPISNHLYFYWYRQILGQKVEFLVSFYNNEISEKSEIFDDQFSVERPDGSNFTLKIRSTKLEDSAMYFCASTARDRGLETQYFGPGTRLLVL.

The gene calls are TRBV11-3 and TRBJ2-1, with unresolved D. V was cut by 3 bases and J by 0 bases, with 9 bases left in between. The CDR3 covers 15 residues. Germline CDR1 is SGHNT and CDR2 is YENEEA. CDR3 coding DNA: TGTGCCAGCAGCTTGGGGTCGAGCTCCTACAATGAGCAGTTCTTC. This codes for CASSLGSSSYNEQFF.

Relative to its sample, this clone is medium-sized. The CDR3 DNA reads as TGTGCCTGGGAGACAGGCGCATATAATTCACCCCTCCACTTT. Translating it yields CAWETGAYNSPLHF. This chain connects TRBV30 to TRBJ1-6, with D perhaps TRBD1 (6 bases). V lost 5 bases to trimming and J lost 4 bases, with 12 bases between them. This CDR3 spans 14 amino acids. Germline-derived CDR1 and CDR2 are GTSNPN and SVGIG (reference sequence).

The genes are TRBV18 and TRBJ2-7; possibly TRBD1 or TRBD2 for D (6 bases each). The germline V and J ends were trimmed by 1 base and 2 bases, with 9 bases remaining between them. The CDR3 runs 14 residues. Germline V gives CDR1 KGHSH, CDR2 LQKENI. The CDR3 is CASSPRGATYEQYF. CDR3 nucleotides: TGTGCCAGCTCACCACGGGGGGCCACCTACGAGCAGTACTTC.

CDR3 nucleotides: TGTGCCAGCAGCTTCCCAAGCCGGAATGAGCAGTTCTTC. Protein product: CASSFPSRNEQFF. The V gene is TRBV5-4, the J gene TRBJ2-1; D unclear. The V end was cut by 2 bases, the J end by 7 bases, with 10 bases between. Germline values: CDR1 SGHNT, CDR2 YYREEE (reference sequence). This CDR3 region has 13 residues.

The V gene is TRBV30, the J gene TRBJ1-5; D might be TRBD1 (6 bases). This CDR3 comprises 16 residues. Germline V gene sequence: CDR1 GTSNPN, CDR2 SVGIG (reference sequence). The ends were cut back, 4 bases at V and 0 bases at J, with 16 bases in the middle. The CDR3 spells CAWKGGGTYSNQPQHF. The CDR3 DNA reads as TGTGCCTGGAAAGGAGGGGGGACATATAGCAATCAGCCCCAGCATTTT.

The J gene is TRBJ1-1, the V gene TRBV28; D remains ambiguous. The CDR3 covers 12 residues. Trimming left V 2 bases short and J 5 bases short, with 6 bases between. Germline V CDR1 and CDR2: MDHEN, SYDVKM. The chain's CDR3 is CASSLTRTEAFF. CDR3 in DNA: TGTGCCAGCAGTTTAACCAGGACTGAAGCTTTCTTT.

The chain carries TRBV4-2 and TRBJ2-1, with a possible D match to TRBD2 (6 bases). Trimming shortened V by 4 bases and J by 7 bases, and 14 bases separated the two germline ends. Germline CDR1 and CDR2: LGHNA and YNFKEQ. The CDR3 consists of 14 residues. CDR3 coding DNA: TGTGCCAGCAGCCGGGACTCCGTAACTAATGAGCAGTTCTTC. As protein: CASSRDSVTNEQFF.

This clone showed up just a few times. V and J are TRBV4-3 and TRBJ2-3; 12 bases map to TRBD2. After removal of 5 bases from V and 3 bases from J, the junction contained 9 bases not matched to a gene. The CDR3 sequence is 17 residues long. The germline V gene encodes CDR1 LGHNA and CDR2 YSLEER. CDR3 in DNA: TGCGCCAGCAGCGGATGGGGCCTAGCGGGAGGGACAGATACGCAGTATTTT. Translating gives CASSGWGLAGGTDTQYF.

V and J are TRBV20-1 and TRBJ1-1; TRBD1 might be the D (5 bases). In germline, CDR1 is DFQATT, CDR2 SNEGSKA (reference sequence). V was cut by 5 bases and J by 8 bases, with 12 bases left in between. The CDR3 is made up of 11 amino acids. The CDR3 bases are TGCAGTGCTCCTCCTAGGGACGAAGCTTTCTTT. Amino acids: CSAPPRDEAFF.

This sequence joins TRBV5-8 and TRBJ1-2; the D gene is possibly TRBD1 (6 bases). This CDR3 comprises 14 residues. CDR1 and CDR2 from the germline V gene are SGHTS and YDEGEE. The germline V and J ends were trimmed by 4 bases and 8 bases, with 18 bases remaining between them. The CDR3 DNA follows: TGTGCCAGCAGCCTGACCTTACAGGGCGAGGGCTACACCTTC. This sequence encodes CASSLTLQGEGYTF.

The chain recombines TRBV5-1 with TRBJ2-3, with 9 nucleotides matching TRBD1. Germline-derived CDR1 and CDR2 are SGHRS and YFSETQ. The CDR3 is 18 residues long. With V trimmed by 4 bases and J by 3 bases, 15 bases remained unmatched. CDR3 amino acids: CASSLLITPQGATDTQYF. As DNA, the CDR3 is TGCGCCAGCAGCCTTCTTATTACCCCACAGGGGGCAACAGATACGCAGTATTTT.

The chain is built from TRBV5-6 and TRBJ2-5, with 10 bases identical to TRBD1. The assigned J gene may be wrong: the sequence end matches TRBJ2-7 better. The CDR3 extends over 15 amino acids. In germline, CDR1 is SGHDT, CDR2 YYEEEE. Written as DNA, the CDR3 is TGTGCCAGCAGCCCACGGACAGGGGGGGCCTACGAGCAGTACTTC. Translated, it gives CASSPRTGGAYEQYF.

This rearrangement joins TRBV27 to TRBJ1-1; unclear D gene. Germline V gene data show CDR1 as MNHEY and CDR2 as SMNVEV (reference sequence). This CDR3 has 13 amino acids. V was clipped by 5 bases and J by 4 bases, with 11 bases between them. The CDR3 is CASSRGWGTEAFF. As DNA, the CDR3 is TGTGCCAGCAGTCGTGGATGGGGCACTGAAGCTTTCTTT.

The chain couples TRBV6-5 to TRBJ2-7, with 13 positions matching TRBD2. With 7 bases clipped from V and 3 bases from J, the junction kept 6 bases outside the gene matches. The CDR3 totals 15 residues. The germline gives CDR1 MNHEY, CDR2 SVGAGI. This CDR3 reads CASTSRTSGSYEQYF. The CDR3 bases are TGTGCCAGCACCTCCCGGACTAGCGGGAGCTACGAGCAGTACTTC.